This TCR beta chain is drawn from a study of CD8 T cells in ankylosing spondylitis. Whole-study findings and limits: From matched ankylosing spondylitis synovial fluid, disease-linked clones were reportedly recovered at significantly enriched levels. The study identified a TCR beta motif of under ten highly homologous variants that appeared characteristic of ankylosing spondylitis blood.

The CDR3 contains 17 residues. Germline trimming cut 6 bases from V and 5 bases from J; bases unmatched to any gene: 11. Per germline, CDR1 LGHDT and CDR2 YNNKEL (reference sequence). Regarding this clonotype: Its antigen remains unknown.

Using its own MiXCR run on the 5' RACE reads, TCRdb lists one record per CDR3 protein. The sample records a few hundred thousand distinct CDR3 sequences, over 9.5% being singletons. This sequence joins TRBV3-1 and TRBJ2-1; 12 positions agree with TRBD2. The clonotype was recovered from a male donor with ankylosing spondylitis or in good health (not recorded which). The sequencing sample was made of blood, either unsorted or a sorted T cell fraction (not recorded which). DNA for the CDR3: TGTGCCAGCAGTCTTCCAGGACTAGCGGGGATACACAATGAGCAGTTCTTC. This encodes CASSLPGLAGIHNEQFF.